The T cell receptor beta chain described here comes from a study of control samples from healthy donors and cancer patients. The CDR3 length is 15 residues. V was clipped by 6 bases and J by 8 bases, with 22 bases between them. Germline V lookup: CDR1 MNHEY, CDR2 SVGAGI. Profiled with immunoSEQ multiplex PCR; TCRdb holds only in-frame clones, not every one. The table shows fewer than 150,000 clones, with 85% to 95% occurring only once. The chain is built from TRBV6-5 and TRBJ1-2, with a tentative D call TRBD1 (5 bases). The origin of this receptor is a man aged 18 to 30 in good health. The sample consisted of blood. Here the CDR3 DNA reads TGTGCCAGCAGGCCTCCCGGGACGGCCCCCGGGGGCTACACCTTC. The encoded protein is CASRPPGTAPGGYTF.